The next 22 T cell receptor beta chains were all read from a single sample in a study of regulatory T cells in long-lasting Graves disease. Researchers made TCR beta libraries by using iRepertoire HTBI primers and running Arm-PCR on CDR3 regions. TCRdb ran MiXCR on the multiplex PCR reads and lists one entry per CDR3 protein. Of hundreds of thousands of distinct CDR3 sequences in the sample, roughly 17% are singletons; the top ten hold 30%. Time point given: newly diagnosed GD, antithyroid drugs for less than 3 months. Construction of the TCR library relied on RNA isolated from PBMCs. These data were also reused for a study on T cells in Graves' hyperthyroidism and ophthalmopathy.

Source: peripheral blood mononuclear cells (PBMCs), taken at new diagnosis, from a patient treated with antithyroid drugs. The receptors derive from a man between 35 and 55 years old with Graves disease.

The chain couples TRBV7-2 to TRBJ2-5; D is undetermined. V was cut by 1 base and J by 2 bases, with 8 bases left in between. This CDR3 has 14 residues. Germline V gene sequence: CDR1 SGHTA, CDR2 FQGNSA. CDR3 sequence (DNA): TGTGCCAGCAGCTTAGTAGCAAGACAAGAGACCCAGTACTTC. As protein: CASSLVARQETQYF.

This clonotype was counted between two and nine times. The rearrangement links TRBV20-1 to TRBJ1-2; TRBD1 matches at 8 bases. V dropped 2 bases and J dropped 2; count of bases not matched to a gene: 1. Germline V gene data show CDR1 as DFQATT and CDR2 as SNEGSKA (reference sequence). CDR3 size: 13 residues. The CDR3 sequence is CSARQGANYGYTF. As DNA, the CDR3 is TGCAGTGCTAGACAGGGGGCGAACTATGGCTACACCTTC.

The chain employs TRBV18 and TRBJ2-7; D gene unclear. V gave up 3 bases and J gave up 3 bases, with 12 bases separating them. Per germline, CDR1 KGHSH and CDR2 LQKENI. The CDR3 extends over 14 amino acids. CDR3 nucleotide sequence: TGTGCCAGCTCACCCCGGGTGGATAACTACGAGCAGTACTTC. Translated: CASSPRVDNYEQYF.

This clonotype was found a few times. The V call is TRBV11-1, the J call TRBJ2-2, with D maybe TRBD1 (5 bases). This CDR3 is built from 15 residues. Trimming stripped 2 bases from V and 4 bases from J, with 11 bases between. CDR1 and CDR2 (germline): SGHAT, FQDESV (reference sequence). The CDR3 spells CASSLLTVITGELFF. CDR3 nucleotide sequence: TGTGCCAGCAGCTTACTGACAGTAATCACCGGGGAGCTGTTTTTT.

This clonotype was counted at least ten times. The chain employs TRBV6-1 and TRBJ1-5; D remains unclear. This CDR3 is 14 amino acids long. Between the trimmed V and J ends, which lost 3 bases and 4 bases, there was a span of 10 bases. Germline V gives CDR1 MNHNS, CDR2 SASEGT. The CDR3 region has the DNA TGTGCCAGCAGTGACTTCGGACGGAATCAGCCCCAGCATTTT. Translated: CASSDFGRNQPQHF.

There are many counts of this clonotype. J is TRBJ2-5 and V is TRBV29-1; tentatively, D is TRBD1 (5 bases). Germline V CDR1 and CDR2: SQVTM, ANQGSEA. The CDR3 extends over 12 amino acids. V was cut by 6 bases and J by 2 bases, with 10 bases left in between. CDR3 DNA sequence: TGCAGCGTAGACAGTCTTCAAGAGACCCAGTACTTC. Translated: CSVDSLQETQYF.

This clonotype was recorded a few times. V gene TRBV5-6 combines with J gene TRBJ1-4; D gene ambiguous. In germline, CDR1 is SGHDT, CDR2 YYEEEE. CDR3 size: 13 residues. V lost 2 bases to trimming and J lost 8 bases, with 10 bases between them. CDR3 nucleotide sequence: TGTGCCAGCAGCTTTCGGGGAGGGGAAAAACTGTTTTTT. As protein: CASSFRGGEKLFF. Looking up the rest from reference TRBV5-6 and TRBJ1-4 gives the full variable domain: DAGVTQSPTHLIKTRGQQVTLRCSPKSGHDTVSWYQQALGQGPQFIFQYYEEEERQRGNFPDRFSGHQFPNYSSELNVNALLLGDSALYLCASSFRGGEKLFFGSGTQLSVL.

The chain recombines TRBV6-2 or TRBV6-3 with TRBJ2-7, with D tentatively TRBD1 (6 bases). Trimming left V 5 bases short and J 1 base short, with 12 bases between. Germline V gene sequence: CDR1 MNHEY, CDR2 SVGEGT. The CDR3 has 14 amino acids. The CDR3 sequence is CASSEQGISYEQYF. In DNA, the CDR3 is TGTGCCAGCAGTGAGCAGGGGATTTCCTACGAGCAGTACTTC.

This clonotype showed up many times. CDR3: CASSEQRQGGYTF. The CDR3 nucleotides read TGTGCCAGCAGTGAGCAAAGACAGGGAGGCTACACCTTC. The V call is TRBV2, the J call TRBJ1-2; 7 positions match TRBD1. The V segment lost 3 bases and the J segment 8 bases; nucleotides outside the gene matches: 6. Germline V lookup: CDR1 SNHLY, CDR2 FYNNEI. The CDR3 spans 13 residues.

The chain couples TRBV6-1 to TRBJ1-1; D is undetermined. Per the germline V gene, CDR1 is MNHNS and CDR2 is SASEGT. The CDR3 has 10 residues. As DNA, the CDR3 is TGTCCGCAGTTCCACCGTGAAGCTTTCTTT. It codes for CPQFHREAFF.

This clonotype was found a few times. The chain combines TRBV4-3 with TRBJ2-7; D is perhaps TRBD1 or TRBD2 (6 bases each). CDR1 and CDR2 (germline): LGHNA, YSLEER. V was clipped by 1 base and J by 3 bases, with 16 bases between them. The CDR3 runs 16 residues. The CDR3 is CASSQVSGDSHYEQYF. Here the CDR3 DNA reads TGCGCCAGCAGCCAAGTTTCAGGGGACTCTCACTACGAGCAGTACTTC.

Turning to this clonotype: Just one base apart from a much larger clone, this may be a read error. CDR3 loop: CAGSLGHRVNEQYF. DNA of the CDR3: TGTGCCGGCAGCTTAGGTCACAGGGTCAACGAGCAGTACTTC. V gene TRBV7-8 combines with J gene TRBJ2-7; D is possibly TRBD1 (6 bases). The V gene's germline CDR1 is SGHVS and CDR2 FQNEAQ. The CDR3 covers 14 residues. Based on the CDR3 plus reference TRBV7-8 and TRBJ2-7, the full variable domain is GAGVSQSPRYKVAKRGQDVALRCDPISGHVSLFWYQQALGQGPEFLTYFQNEAQLDKSGLPSDRFFAERPEGSVSTLKIQRTQQEDSAVYLCAGSLGHRVNEQYFGPGTRLTVT.

This clonotype was found many times. V gene TRBV28 combines with J gene TRBJ2-7; D perhaps matches TRBD2 (6 bases). Germline CDR1 MDHEN, CDR2 SYDVKM. V was pared by 7 bases and J by 4 bases, with 23 bases between. The CDR3 runs 16 residues. CDR3 sequence reads: CASKGRPREVPYEQYF. The CDR3 nucleotides are TGTGCCAGCAAGGGTCGACCAAGGGAGGTTCCTTACGAGCAGTACTTC.

This clonotype was seen more than once but under ten times. An end of the junction does not agree with germline; a read error may underlie this. This chain connects TRBV5-1 to TRBJ1-5; 7 bases fit TRBD1. CDR3 size: 14 residues. CDR1 and CDR2 from the germline V gene are SGHRS and YFSETQ. Here the CDR3 reads CASSRGQVGQPQHF. The CDR3 nucleotides read TGTGCCAGCAGCCGAGGACAGGTGGGCCAGCCCCAGCATTTT.

This clonotype was observed a handful of times. CDR3 in amino acids: CSARAGGGAGTGELFF. The CDR3 nucleotides read TGCAGTGCTAGAGCAGGCGGGGGGGCTGGCACCGGGGAGCTGTTTTTT. The V and J genes are TRBV20-1 and TRBJ2-2; 9 nucleotides line up with TRBD2. CDR3 length: 16 amino acids. CDR1 DFQATT and CDR2 SNEGSKA come from the germline V gene (reference sequence). V lost 1 base and J lost 4; bases outside the gene matches: 7.

This clonotype has ten or more counts. The chain uses TRBV19 and TRBJ2-3; 8 positions match TRBD1. The CDR3 consists of 13 residues. Germline lookup yields CDR1 LNHDA and CDR2 SQIVND (reference sequence). Losses at the gene ends were 4 bases for V and 4 bases for J; bases not matched to a gene: 1. CDR3 nucleotide sequence: TGTGCCAGTAGTAGCAGGGGGCCAGATACGCAGTATTTT. Translation gives CASSSRGPDTQYF. Variable domain in full (rest from reference TRBV19 and TRBJ2-3): DGGITQSPKYLFRKEGQNVTLSCEQNLNHDAMYWYRQDPGQGLRLIYYSQIVNDFQKGDIAEGYSVSREKKESFPLTVTSAQKNPTAFYLCASSSRGPDTQYFGPGTRLTVL.

There are many counts of this clonotype. This chain uses TRBV12-3 or TRBV12-4 with TRBJ2-7; TRBD1 or TRBD2 may be the D gene (6 bases each). This CDR3 region has 15 residues. The ends were cut back, 5 bases at V and 7 bases at J, with 21 bases in the middle. The CDR3 is CASSTQRRGAGEQYF. The CDR3 DNA sequence: TGTGCCAGCAGTACTCAACGGAGGGGGGCGGGGGAGCAGTACTTC.

This chain connects TRBV18 to TRBJ1-1, with D unresolved. Germline-derived CDR1 and CDR2 are KGHSH and LQKENI. V lost 1 base and J 0 bases, leaving 9 bases between the germline ends. This CDR3 is built from 15 residues. The CDR3 DNA reads as TGTGCCAGCTCACCACAGACCACCATGAACACTGAAGCTTTCTTT. Translated: CASSPQTTMNTEAFF.

Turning to this clonotype: This clone may be a read error of a much larger clone one base away. The chain uses TRBV24-1 and TRBJ1-4; D is ambiguous. Germline assignment: CDR1 KGHDR and CDR2 SFDVKD. The CDR3 spans 15 residues. The CDR3 coding sequence is TGTACCACCAGACCTATGGGAGGGATTGAGGAAAAACTGTTTTTT. This encodes CTTRPMGGIEEKLFF.

This clonotype was observed a few times. The J gene is TRBJ2-2, the V gene TRBV5-1, with D possibly matching TRBD2 (6 bases). The germline CDR1 and CDR2 sequences are SGHRS and YFSETQ. With 4 bases removed from V and 6 bases from J, the gap between germline ends came to 13 bases. The CDR3 is 14 residues long. CDR3 nucleotide sequence: TGCGCCAGCAGCCAAACTAGCCTCGCCGGGGAGCTGTTTTTT. This encodes CASSQTSLAGELFF. The full variable domain, in which reference TRBV5-1 and TRBJ2-2 provide the parts outside the CDR3, is KAGVTQTPRYLIKTRGQQVTLSCSPISGHRSVSWYQQTPGQGLQFLFEYFSETQRNKGNFPGRFSGRQFSNSRSEMNVSTLELGDSALYLCASSQTSLAGELFFGEGSRLTVL.

At least ten counts were recorded for this clonotype. This chain uses TRBV24-1 with TRBJ2-3; 9 bases are a match to TRBD1. The germline V gene has CDR1 KGHDR and CDR2 SFDVKD. V was pared by 5 bases and J by 1 base, with 3 bases of the junction left unmatched. The CDR3 length is 15 residues. The CDR3 DNA reads TGTGCCACCAGTGCCGGACAGGGGCGCACAGATACGCAGTATTTT. This translates into CATSAGQGRTDTQYF.

There are many counts of this clonotype. The CDR3 coding sequence is TGTGCCAGCAGGAGAACGGGGGGGCCCACTGAAGCTTTCTTT. This gives the protein CASRRTGGPTEAFF. The chain couples TRBV5-6 to TRBJ1-1, with D perhaps TRBD1 (6 bases). Germline CDR1 is SGHDT and CDR2 is YYEEEE. CDR3 size: 14 residues. The V end was cut by 5 bases, the J end by 4 bases, with 15 bases between.